Below, 6 T cell receptor beta chains from the same sample are listed, as sequenced in a study of blood T cell repertoires in COVID-19. Libraries were prepared by immunoSEQ multiplex PCR; TCRdb keeps only in-frame clonotypes and omits some of them. The sample includes approximately 220,000 clones, approximately 90% of them seen just once. The sample taken for sequencing was PBMCs or T cells enriched from blood (not recorded which). The receptors derive from a woman aged 40 to 55 with acute COVID-19.

V gene TRBV2 combines with J gene TRBJ2-7; 10 positions agree with TRBD2. The length of the CDR3 is 14 residues. The junction had 5 bases not matched to a gene; V was cut back by 6 bases and J by 3 bases. Germline loops: CDR1 SNHLY, CDR2 FYNNEI. CDR3 in DNA: TGTGCCAGCAGGATTCAGCGGGGGGGCTACGAGCAGTACGTC. Its translation is CASRIQRGGYEQYV.

The sample holds one count of this clone. The CDR3 DNA follows: TGTGCCAGTACCAATTCGTGGGCGGGGGGATACAATGAGCAGTTCTTC. It specifies CASTNSWAGGYNEQFF. The chain has TRBV19 and TRBJ2-1; TRBD2 matches 8 bases. V trimming: 7 bases; J trimming: 4 bases; junction bases outside the gene matches: 12. CDR1 and CDR2 from the germline V gene are LNHDA and SQIVND (reference sequence). The CDR3 has 16 residues.

The chain joins TRBV2 to TRBJ2-1; a possible D gene is TRBD1 (6 bases). Trimming stripped 5 bases from V and 10 bases from J, with 9 bases between. From germline, CDR1 is SNHLY and CDR2 FYNNEI. CDR3 length equals 11 residues. DNA for the CDR3: TGTGCCAGCAGTCGTGGACAGGAGCAGTTCTTC. It yields the protein CASSRGQEQFF.

V and J are TRBV10-3 and TRBJ2-3; the D gene is possibly TRBD2 (6 bases). Trimming stripped 3 bases from V and 0 bases from J, with 16 bases between. CDR3 length: 17 amino acids. Germline loops: CDR1 ENHRY, CDR2 SYGVKD. CDR3 sequence reads: CAISDPTGAVSTDTQYF. CDR3 in DNA: TGTGCCATCAGTGACCCGACGGGAGCGGTGAGCACAGATACGCAGTATTTT.

This sequence joins TRBV21-1 and TRBJ1-1; the D segment call TRBD1 is taken from the table without a DNA check. TRBV21-1 is a pseudogene. This CDR3 region has 15 residues. CDR3 amino acids: CASSKADTKNTEAFF. The CDR3 nucleotides are TGTGCCAGCAGCAAAGCGGACACGAAGAACACTGAAGCTTTCTTT.

There are a few counts of this clone. This sequence joins TRBV6-5 and TRBJ1-6; TRBD1 matches 7 bases. Trimming at V came to 7 bases and at J to 9 bases, leaving 9 bases not matched to a gene. Per germline, CDR1 MNHEY and CDR2 SVGAGI. This CDR3 is built from 14 residues. The CDR3 reads CASTRNAGGSPLHF. The CDR3 region has the DNA TGTGCCAGCACCAGGAACGCAGGGGGTTCACCCCTCCACTTT.